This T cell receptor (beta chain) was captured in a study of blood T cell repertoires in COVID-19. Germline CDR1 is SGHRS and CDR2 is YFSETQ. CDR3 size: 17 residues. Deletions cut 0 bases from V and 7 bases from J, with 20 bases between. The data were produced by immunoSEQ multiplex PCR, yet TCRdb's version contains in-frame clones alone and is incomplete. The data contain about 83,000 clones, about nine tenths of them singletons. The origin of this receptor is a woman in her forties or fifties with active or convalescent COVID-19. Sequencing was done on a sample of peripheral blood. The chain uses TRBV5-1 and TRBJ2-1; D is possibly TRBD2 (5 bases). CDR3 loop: CASSLDGGPIPGNEQFF. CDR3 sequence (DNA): TGCGCCAGCAGCTTGGACGGCGGGCCTATCCCGGGGAATGAGCAGTTCTTC.